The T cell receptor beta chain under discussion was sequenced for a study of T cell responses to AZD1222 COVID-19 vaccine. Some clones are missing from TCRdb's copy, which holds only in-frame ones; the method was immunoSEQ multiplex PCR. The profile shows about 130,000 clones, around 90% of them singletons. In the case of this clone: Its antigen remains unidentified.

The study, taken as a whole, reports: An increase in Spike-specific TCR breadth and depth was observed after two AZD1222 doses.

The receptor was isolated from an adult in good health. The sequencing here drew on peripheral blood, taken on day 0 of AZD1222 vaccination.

The chain's CDR3 is CASSYRVGDGYTF. CDR3 sequence (DNA): TGTGCCAGCAGCTACAGGGTAGGGGATGGCTACACCTTC. The chain links TRBV6-4 to TRBJ1-2; possibly TRBD1 for D (6 bases). V lost 6 bases to trimming and J lost 6 bases, with 14 bases between them. This CDR3 is built from 13 residues. CDR1 MRHNA and CDR2 SNTAGT come from the germline V gene.